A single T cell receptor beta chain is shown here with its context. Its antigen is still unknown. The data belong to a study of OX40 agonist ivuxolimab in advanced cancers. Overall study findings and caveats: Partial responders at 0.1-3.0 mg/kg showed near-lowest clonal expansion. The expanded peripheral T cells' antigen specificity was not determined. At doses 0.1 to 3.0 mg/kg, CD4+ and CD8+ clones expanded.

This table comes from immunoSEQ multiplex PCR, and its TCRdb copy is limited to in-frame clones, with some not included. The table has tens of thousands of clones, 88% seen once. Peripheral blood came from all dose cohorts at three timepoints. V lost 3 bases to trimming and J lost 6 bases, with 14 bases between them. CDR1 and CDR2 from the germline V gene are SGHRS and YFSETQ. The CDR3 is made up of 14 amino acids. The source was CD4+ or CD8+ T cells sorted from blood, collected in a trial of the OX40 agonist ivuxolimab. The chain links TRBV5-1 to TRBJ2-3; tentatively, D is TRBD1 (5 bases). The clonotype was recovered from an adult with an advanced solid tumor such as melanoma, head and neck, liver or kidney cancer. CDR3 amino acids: CASSSLKQGDTQYF. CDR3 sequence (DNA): TGCGCCAGCAGCTCTTTAAAGCAGGGTGATACGCAGTATTTT.